Given below is one T cell receptor (beta chain) in context. As yet, its antigen is unknown. The authors reverse transcribed all of the isolated RNA, so sequencing captured expressed TCRB transcripts. The table came from immunoSEQ multiplex PCR; TCRdb's copy has only in-frame clones and leaves some out. The sample holds nearly 250,000 clones, under 70% seen once. This sample stems from a study of beta chain features in type 1 diabetes. Sorting gave populations that all exceeded 98% purity. The ends lost 0 bases at V and 9 bases at J; junction bases unmatched: 10. The CDR3 contains 14 residues. The V gene's germline CDR1 is SQVTM and CDR2 ANQGSEA. Findings of the study overall: There was a moderate but significant shortening of TCRB CDR3s in all four CD4+ subsets of Type 1 diabetes patients. VDJ junctions sequenced from type 1 diabetes patients showed fewer insertions and more deletions.

This receptor was taken from a man aged 30 to 39 in good health. The sequenced sample consisted of naive CD4+ T cells from blood. The chain couples TRBV29-1 to TRBJ2-7; 8 bases align to TRBD1. The CDR3 loop is CSVEDQTGGRRQYF. The CDR3 nucleotides read TGCAGCGTTGAAGACCAAACAGGGGGAAGGAGGCAGTACTTC.